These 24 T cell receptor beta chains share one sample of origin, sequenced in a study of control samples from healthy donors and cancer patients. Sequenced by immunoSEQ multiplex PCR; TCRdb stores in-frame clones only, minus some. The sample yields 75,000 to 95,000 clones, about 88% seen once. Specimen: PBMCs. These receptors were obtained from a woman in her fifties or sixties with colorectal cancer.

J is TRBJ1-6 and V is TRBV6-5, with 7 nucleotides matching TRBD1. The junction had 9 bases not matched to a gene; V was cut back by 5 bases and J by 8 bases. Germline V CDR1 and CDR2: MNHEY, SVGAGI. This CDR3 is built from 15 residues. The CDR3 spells CASSITTGVYSPLHF. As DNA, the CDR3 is TGTGCCAGCAGTATTACCACAGGGGTTTATTCACCCCTCCACTTT.

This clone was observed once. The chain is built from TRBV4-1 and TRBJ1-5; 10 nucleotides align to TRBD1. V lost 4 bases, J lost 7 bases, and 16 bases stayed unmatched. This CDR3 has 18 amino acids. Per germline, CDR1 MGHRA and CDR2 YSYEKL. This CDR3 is CASSPTRGQGGVGQPQHF. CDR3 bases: TGCGCCAGCAGCCCGACGCGCGGACAGGGGGGAGTCGGCCAGCCCCAGCATTTT.

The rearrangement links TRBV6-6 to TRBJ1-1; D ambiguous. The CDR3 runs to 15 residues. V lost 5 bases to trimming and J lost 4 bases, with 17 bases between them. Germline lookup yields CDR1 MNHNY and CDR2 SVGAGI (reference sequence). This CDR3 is CASSHRPFVPTEAFF. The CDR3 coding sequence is TGTGCCAGCAGTCATCGACCCTTTGTGCCCACTGAAGCTTTCTTT.

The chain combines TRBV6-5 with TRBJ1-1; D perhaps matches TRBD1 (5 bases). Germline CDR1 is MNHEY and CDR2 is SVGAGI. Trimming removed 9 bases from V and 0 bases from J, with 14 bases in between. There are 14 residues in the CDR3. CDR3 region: CASLREGMNTEAFF. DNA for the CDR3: TGTGCCAGTCTAAGGGAGGGGATGAACACTGAAGCTTTCTTT.

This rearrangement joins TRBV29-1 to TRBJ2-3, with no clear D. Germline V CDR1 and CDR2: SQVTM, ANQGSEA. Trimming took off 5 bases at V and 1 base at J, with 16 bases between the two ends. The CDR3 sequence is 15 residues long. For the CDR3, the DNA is TGCAGCGTTATCGGCCAAAGACGCGGCACAGATACGCAGTATTTT. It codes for CSVIGQRRGTDTQYF.

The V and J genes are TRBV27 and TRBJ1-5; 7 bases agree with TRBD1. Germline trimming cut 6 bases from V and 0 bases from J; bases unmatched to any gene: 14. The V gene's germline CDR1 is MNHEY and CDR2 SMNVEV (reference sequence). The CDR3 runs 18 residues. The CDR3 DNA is TGTGCCAGCAGGTCGTTTTTGAGACAGGGTTATAGCAATCAGCCCCAGCATTTT. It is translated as CASRSFLRQGYSNQPQHF.

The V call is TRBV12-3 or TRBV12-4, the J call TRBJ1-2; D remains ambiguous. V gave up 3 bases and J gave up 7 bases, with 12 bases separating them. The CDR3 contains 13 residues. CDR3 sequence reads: CASSLGRLAGYTF. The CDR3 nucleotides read TGTGCCAGCAGTTTGGGCAGGCTGGCTGGCTACACCTTC.

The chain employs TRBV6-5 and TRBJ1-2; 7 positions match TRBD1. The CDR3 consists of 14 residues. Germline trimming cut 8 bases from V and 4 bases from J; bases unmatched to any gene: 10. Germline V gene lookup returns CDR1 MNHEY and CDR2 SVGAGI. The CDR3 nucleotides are TGTGCCAGCGGGACCCGACAGGGCACCTATGGCTACACCTTC. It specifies CASGTRQGTYGYTF.

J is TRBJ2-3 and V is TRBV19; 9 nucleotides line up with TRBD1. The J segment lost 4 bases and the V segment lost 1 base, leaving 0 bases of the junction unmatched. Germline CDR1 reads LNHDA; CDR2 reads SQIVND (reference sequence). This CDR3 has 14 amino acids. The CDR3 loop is CASSIGQGADTQYF. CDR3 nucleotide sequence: TGTGCCAGTAGTATAGGACAGGGGGCAGATACGCAGTATTTT. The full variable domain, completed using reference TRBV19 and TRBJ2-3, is DGGITQSPKYLFRKEGQNVTLSCEQNLNHDAMYWYRQDPGQGLRLIYYSQIVNDFQKGDIAEGYSVSREKKESFPLTVTSAQKNPTAFYLCASSIGQGADTQYFGPGTRLTVL.

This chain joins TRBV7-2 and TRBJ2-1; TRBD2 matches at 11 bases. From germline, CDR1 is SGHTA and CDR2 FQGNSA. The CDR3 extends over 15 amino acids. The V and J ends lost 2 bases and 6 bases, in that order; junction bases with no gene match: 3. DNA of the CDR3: TGTGCCAGCAGCTTAACTAGCGGGGGCCGCAATGAGCAGTTCTTC. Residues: CASSLTSGGRNEQFF.

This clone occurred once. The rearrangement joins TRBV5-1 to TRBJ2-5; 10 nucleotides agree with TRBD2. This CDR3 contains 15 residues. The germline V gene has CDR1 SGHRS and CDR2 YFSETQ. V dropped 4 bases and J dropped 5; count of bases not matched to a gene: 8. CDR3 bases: TGCGCCAGCAGCCCAACTAGCGGGGTAATGGAGACCCAGTACTTC. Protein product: CASSPTSGVMETQYF.

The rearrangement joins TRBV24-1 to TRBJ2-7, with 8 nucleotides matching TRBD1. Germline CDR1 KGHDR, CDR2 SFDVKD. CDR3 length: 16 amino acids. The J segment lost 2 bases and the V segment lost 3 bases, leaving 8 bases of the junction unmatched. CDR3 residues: CATSDRASQGAYEQYV. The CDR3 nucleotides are TGTGCCACCAGTGATAGGGCCTCACAGGGGGCCTACGAGCAGTACGTC.

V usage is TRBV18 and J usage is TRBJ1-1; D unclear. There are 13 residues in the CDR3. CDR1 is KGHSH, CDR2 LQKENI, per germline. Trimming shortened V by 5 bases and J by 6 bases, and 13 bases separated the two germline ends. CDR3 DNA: TGTGCCAGCTCAGGGGTATTCGGGGCTGAAGCTTTCTTT. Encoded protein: CASSGVFGAEAFF.

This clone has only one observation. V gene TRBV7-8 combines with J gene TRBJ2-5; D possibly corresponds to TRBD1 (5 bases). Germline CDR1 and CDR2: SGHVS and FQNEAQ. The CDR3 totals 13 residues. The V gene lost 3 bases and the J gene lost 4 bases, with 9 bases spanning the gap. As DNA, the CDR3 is TGTGCCAGCAGCTTTTCAGGGATAGAGACCCAGTACTTC. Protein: CASSFSGIETQYF.

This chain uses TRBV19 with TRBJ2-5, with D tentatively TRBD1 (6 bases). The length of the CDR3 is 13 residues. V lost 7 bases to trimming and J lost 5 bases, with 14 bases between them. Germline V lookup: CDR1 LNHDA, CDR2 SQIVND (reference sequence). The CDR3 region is CASMDRTSETQYF. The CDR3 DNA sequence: TGTGCCAGTATGGACAGAACCTCGGAGACCCAGTACTTC.

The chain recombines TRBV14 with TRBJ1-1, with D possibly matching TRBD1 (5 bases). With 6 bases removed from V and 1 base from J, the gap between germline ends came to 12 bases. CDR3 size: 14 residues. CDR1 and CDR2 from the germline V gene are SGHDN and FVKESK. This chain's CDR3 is CASRHGDANTEAFF. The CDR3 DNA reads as TGTGCCAGCAGACACGGGGACGCGAACACTGAAGCTTTCTTT.

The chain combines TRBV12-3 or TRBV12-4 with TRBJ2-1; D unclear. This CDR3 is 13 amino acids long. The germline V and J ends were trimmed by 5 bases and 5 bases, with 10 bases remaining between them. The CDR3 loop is CASSPIQNNEQFF. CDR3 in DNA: TGTGCCAGCAGTCCAATACAGAACAATGAGCAGTTCTTC.

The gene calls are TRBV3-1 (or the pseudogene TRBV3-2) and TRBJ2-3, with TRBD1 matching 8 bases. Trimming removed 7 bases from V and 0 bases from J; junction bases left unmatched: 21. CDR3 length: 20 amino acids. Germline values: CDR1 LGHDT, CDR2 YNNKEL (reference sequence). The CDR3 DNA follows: TGTGCCAGCAACCCCGGCGGGGCAGGGGGCAAGGTACACAGCACAGATACGCAGTATTTT. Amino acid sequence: CASNPGGAGGKVHSTDTQYF.

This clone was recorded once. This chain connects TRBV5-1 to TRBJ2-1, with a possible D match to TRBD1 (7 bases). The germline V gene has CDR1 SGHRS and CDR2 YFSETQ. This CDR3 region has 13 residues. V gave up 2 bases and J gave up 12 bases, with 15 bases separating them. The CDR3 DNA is TGCGCCAGCAGCTTAGCCGGGACAGCGGGGCAGTTCTTC. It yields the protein CASSLAGTAGQFF.

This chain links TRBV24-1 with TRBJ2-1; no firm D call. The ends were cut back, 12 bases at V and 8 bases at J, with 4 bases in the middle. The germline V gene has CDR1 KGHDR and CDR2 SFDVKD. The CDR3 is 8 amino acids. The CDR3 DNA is TGTGCCCCCGATGAGCAGTTCTTC. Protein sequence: CAPDEQFF.

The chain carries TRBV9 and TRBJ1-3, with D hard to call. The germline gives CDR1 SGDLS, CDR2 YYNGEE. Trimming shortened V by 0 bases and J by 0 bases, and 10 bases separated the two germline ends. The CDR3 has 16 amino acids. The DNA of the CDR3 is TGTGCCAGCAGCGTAGCGGCGCTAACCTCTGGAAACACCATATATTTT. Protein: CASSVAALTSGNTIYF.

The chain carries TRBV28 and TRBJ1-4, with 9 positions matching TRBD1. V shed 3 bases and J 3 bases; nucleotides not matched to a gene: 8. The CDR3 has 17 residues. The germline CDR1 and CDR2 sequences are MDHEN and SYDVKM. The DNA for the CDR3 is TGTGCCAGCAGTTTTTGGGGACAGGGCGCGCCTAATGAAAAACTGTTTTTT. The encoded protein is CASSFWGQGAPNEKLFF. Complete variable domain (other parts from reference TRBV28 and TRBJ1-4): DVKVTQSSRYLVKRTGEKVFLECVQDMDHENMFWYRQDPGLGLRLIYFSYDVKMKEKGDIPEGYSVSREKKERFSLILESASTNQTSMYLCASSFWGQGAPNEKLFFGSGTQLSVL.

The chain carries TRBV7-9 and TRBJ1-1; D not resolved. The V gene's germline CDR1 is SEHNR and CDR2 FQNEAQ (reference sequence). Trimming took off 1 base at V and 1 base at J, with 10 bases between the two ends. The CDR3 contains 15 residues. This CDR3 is CASSLEDRPNTEAFF. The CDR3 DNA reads TGTGCCAGCAGCTTAGAGGACCGGCCGAACACTGAAGCTTTCTTT.

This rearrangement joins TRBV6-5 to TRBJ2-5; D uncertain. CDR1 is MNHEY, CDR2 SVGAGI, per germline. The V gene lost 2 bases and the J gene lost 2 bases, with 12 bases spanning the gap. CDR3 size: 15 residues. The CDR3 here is CASSYQGRSQETQYF. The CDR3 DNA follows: TGTGCCAGCAGTTACCAAGGCAGGTCACAAGAGACCCAGTACTTC.